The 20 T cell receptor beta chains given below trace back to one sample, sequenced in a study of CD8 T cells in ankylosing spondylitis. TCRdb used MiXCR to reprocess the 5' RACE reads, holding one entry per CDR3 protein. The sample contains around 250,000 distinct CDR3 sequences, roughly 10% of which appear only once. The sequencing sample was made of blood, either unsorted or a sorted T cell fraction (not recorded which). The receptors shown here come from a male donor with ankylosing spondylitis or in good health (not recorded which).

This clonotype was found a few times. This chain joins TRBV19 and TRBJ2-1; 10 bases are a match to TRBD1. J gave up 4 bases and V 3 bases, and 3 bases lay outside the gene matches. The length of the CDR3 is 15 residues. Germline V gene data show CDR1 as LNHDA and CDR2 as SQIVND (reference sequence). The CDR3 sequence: CASSMSGQGYNEQFF. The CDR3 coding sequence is TGTGCCAGTAGTATGTCGGGACAGGGGTACAATGAGCAGTTCTTC.

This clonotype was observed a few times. The CDR3 DNA reads as TGCGCCAGCAGCTTTACGGATGGCTCCTACAATGAGCAGTTCTTC. Translating gives CASSFTDGSYNEQFF. The chain uses TRBV5-1 and TRBJ2-1; no clear D. Between the trimmed V and J ends, which lost 2 bases and 0 bases, there was a span of 9 bases. Germline CDR1 SGHRS, CDR2 YFSETQ. CDR3 length: 15 residues.

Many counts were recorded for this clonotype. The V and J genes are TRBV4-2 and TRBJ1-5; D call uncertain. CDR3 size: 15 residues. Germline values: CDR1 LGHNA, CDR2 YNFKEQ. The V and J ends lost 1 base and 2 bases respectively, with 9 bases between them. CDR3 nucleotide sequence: TGTGCCAGCAGCCAAGGAGTGGCCGGCAATCAGCCCCAGCATTTT. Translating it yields CASSQGVAGNQPQHF.

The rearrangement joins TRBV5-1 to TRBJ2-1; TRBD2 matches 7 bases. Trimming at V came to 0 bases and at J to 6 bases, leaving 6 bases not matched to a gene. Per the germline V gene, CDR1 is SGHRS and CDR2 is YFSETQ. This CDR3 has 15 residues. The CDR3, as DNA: TGCGCCAGCAGCTTGGCCTTCGCGGGAGCCAATGAGCAGTTCTTC. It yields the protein CASSLAFAGANEQFF.

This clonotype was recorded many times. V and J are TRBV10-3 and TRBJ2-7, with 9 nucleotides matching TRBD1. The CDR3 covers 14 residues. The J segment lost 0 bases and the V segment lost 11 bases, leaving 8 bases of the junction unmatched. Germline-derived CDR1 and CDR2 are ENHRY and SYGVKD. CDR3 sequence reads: CAPGGTGSSYEQYF. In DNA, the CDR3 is TGTGCCCCAGGGGGGACAGGGAGCTCCTACGAGCAGTACTTC.

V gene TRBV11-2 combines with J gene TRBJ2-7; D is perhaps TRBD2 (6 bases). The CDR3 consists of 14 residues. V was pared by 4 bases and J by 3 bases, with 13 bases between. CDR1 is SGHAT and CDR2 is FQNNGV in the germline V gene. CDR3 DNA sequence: TGTGCCAGCAGCTGGGACTCCGGGAGCTACGAGCAGTACTTC. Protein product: CASSWDSGSYEQYF.

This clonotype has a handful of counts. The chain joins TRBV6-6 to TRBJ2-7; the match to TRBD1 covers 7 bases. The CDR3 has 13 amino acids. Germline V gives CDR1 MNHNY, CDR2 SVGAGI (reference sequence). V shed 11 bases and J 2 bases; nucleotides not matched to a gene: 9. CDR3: CAGGPGTAYEQYF. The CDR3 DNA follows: TGTGCCGGGGGACCTGGGACAGCCTACGAGCAGTACTTC.

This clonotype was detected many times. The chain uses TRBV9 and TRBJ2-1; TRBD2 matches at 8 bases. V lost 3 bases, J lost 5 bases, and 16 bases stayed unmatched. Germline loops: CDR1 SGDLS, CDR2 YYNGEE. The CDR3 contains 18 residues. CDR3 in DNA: TGTGCCAGCAGCGAGTATAGCGGGACCGGAAAATTGAACAATGAGCAGTTCTTC. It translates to CASSEYSGTGKLNNEQFF.

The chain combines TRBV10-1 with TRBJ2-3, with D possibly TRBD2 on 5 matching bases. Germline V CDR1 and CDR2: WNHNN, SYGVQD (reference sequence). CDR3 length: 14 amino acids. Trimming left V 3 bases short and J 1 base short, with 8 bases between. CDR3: CASSEGRRTDTQYF. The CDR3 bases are TGCGCCAGCAGTGAAGGGAGACGCACAGATACGCAGTATTTT.

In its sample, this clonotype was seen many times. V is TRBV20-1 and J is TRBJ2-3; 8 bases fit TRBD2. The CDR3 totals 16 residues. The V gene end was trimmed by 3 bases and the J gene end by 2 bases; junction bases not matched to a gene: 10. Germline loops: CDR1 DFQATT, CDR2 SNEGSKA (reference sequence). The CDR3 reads CSASRSGGGITDTQYF. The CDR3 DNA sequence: TGCAGTGCTAGTCGGTCCGGCGGGGGGATCACAGATACGCAGTATTTT.

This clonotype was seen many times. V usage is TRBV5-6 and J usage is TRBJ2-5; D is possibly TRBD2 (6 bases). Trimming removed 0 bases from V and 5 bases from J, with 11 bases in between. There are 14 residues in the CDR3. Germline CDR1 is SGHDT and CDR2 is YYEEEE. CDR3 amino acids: CASSLVGGLETQYF. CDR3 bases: TGTGCCAGCAGCTTGGTCGGGGGTTTGGAGACCCAGTACTTC.

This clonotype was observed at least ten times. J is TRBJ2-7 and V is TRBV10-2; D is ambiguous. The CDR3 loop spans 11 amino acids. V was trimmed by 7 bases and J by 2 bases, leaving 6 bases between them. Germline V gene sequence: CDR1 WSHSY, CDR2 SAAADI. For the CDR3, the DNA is TGCGCCAGCACCCTGGCCTACGAGCAGTACTTC. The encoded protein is CASTLAYEQYF.

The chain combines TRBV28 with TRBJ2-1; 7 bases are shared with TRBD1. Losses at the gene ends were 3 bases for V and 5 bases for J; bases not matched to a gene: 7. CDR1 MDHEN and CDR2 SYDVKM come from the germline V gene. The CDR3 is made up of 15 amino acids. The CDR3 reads CASSFTGDMDNEQFF. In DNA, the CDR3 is TGTGCCAGCAGTTTTACAGGGGATATGGACAATGAGCAGTTCTTC.

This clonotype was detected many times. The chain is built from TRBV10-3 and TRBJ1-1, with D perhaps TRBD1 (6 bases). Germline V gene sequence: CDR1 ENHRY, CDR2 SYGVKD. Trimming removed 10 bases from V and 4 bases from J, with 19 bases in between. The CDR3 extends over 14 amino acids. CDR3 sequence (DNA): TGTGCCAGCACGCCCCTCGAGGGGGGCACTGAAGCTTTCTTT. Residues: CASTPLEGGTEAFF.

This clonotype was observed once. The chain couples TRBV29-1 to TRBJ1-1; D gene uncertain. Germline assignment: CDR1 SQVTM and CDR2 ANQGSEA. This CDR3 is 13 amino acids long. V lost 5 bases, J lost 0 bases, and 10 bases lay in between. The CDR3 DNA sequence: TGCAGCGTTATCCGGGTCCTGAACACTGAAGCTTTCTTT. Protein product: CSVIRVLNTEAFF.

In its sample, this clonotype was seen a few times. This chain's CDR3 is CSARIGLNYGYTF. CDR3 nucleotides: TGCAGTGCTAGAATCGGACTTAACTATGGCTACACCTTC. V and J are TRBV20-1 and TRBJ1-2; no reliable D call. The V and J ends lost 2 bases and 1 base respectively, with 8 bases between them. This CDR3 is built from 13 residues. Germline assignment: CDR1 DFQATT and CDR2 SNEGSKA (reference sequence).

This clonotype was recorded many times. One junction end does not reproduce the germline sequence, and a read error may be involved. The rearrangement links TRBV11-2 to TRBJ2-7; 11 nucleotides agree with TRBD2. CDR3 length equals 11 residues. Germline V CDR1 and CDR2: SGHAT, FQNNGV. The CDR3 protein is CASSLGLAEIF. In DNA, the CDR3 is TGTGCCAGCAGCTTGGGACTAGCGGAGATATTC.

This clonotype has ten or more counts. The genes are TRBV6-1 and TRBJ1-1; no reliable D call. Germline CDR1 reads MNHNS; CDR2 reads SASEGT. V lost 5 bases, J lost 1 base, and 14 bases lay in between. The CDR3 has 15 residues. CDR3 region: CASSRDSTGNTEAFF. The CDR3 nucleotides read TGTGCCAGCAGTCGAGATTCTACGGGGAACACTGAAGCTTTCTTT.

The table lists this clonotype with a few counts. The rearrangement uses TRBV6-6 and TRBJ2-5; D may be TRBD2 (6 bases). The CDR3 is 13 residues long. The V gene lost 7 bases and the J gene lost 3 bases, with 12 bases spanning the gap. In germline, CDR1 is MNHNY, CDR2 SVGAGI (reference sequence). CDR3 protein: CASKGVAEETQYF. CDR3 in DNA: TGTGCCAGCAAAGGGGTAGCGGAAGAGACCCAGTACTTC.

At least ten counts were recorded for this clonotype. The CDR3: CASSLGPAGELFF. The CDR3 DNA reads TGCGCCAGCAGCTTGGGTCCTGCGGGGGAGCTGTTTTTT. V gene TRBV5-1 combines with J gene TRBJ2-2; no reliable D call. Trimming stripped 0 bases from V and 8 bases from J, with 8 bases between. The CDR3 length is 13 residues. Germline lookup yields CDR1 SGHRS and CDR2 YFSETQ.